A single T cell receptor (beta chain) is shown here with its context. The sample comes from a study of control samples from healthy donors and cancer patients. The data were produced by immunoSEQ multiplex PCR, yet TCRdb's version contains in-frame clones alone and is incomplete. The sample includes about 210,000 clones. The sequenced sample was blood. This receptor was taken from a woman between 25 and 40 years old in good health.

For the CDR3, the DNA is TGTGCCAGCAGCTTCCCGCGCACCTTGCATAGCAATCAGCCCCAGCATTTT. This sequence encodes CASSFPRTLHSNQPQHF. V gene TRBV5-8 combines with J gene TRBJ1-5, with D unclear. The CDR3 is made up of 17 amino acids. Germline CDR1 is SGHTS and CDR2 is YDEGEE. Trimming stripped 2 bases from V and 0 bases from J, with 15 bases between.